These T cell receptor beta chains were read from a single sample in a study of shared clonotypes between healthy human individuals. This table comes from immunoSEQ multiplex PCR, and its TCRdb copy is limited to in-frame clones, with some not included. The sample consists of some 2.3 million clones, approximately 95% of them appearing once. The sequenced sample was naive CD4+ T cells from PBMCs. The source is a man younger than 35 in good health. Some clones in this sample may be carry-over from other donors' samples. The CDR3 runs from the conserved cysteine through the conserved F or W. D genes are given only for firm matches. A row's size may be missing; if present it is once, few, many or a size class.

d_gene,j_gene,v_gene,abundance,CDR3aa,CDR3nt
NA,TRBJ1-3,TRBV11-1,NA,CASSLGGTAAGNTIYF,TGTGCCAGCAGCTTAGGAGGGACGGCAGCTGGAAACACCATATATTTT
TRBD1,TRBJ2-2,TRBV4-3,NA,CASSQGQGPGELFF,TGCGCCAGCAGCCAAGGACAGGGTCCCGGGGAGCTGTTTTTT
TRBD2,TRBJ2-1,TRBV10-3,once,CAITKGLAGGFEQFF,TGTGCCATCACCAAGGGACTAGCGGGAGGGTTTGAGCAGTTCTTC
TRBD2,TRBJ2-3,TRBV28,NA,CASAGPVSIAGAPTDTQYF,TGTGCCAGCGCGGGTCCGGTCTCCATAGCGGGAGCCCCCACAGATACGCAGTATTTT
TRBD2,TRBJ2-7,TRBV7-9,NA,CASSLLAAWGSYEQYF,TGTGCCAGCAGCTTACTAGCGGCTTGGGGCTCCTACGAGCAGTACTTC
NA,TRBJ2-7,TRBV5-1,NA,CASSWGDYEQYF,TGCGCCAGCAGCTGGGGTGACTACGAGCAGTACTTC
NA,TRBJ2-2,TRBV11-3,NA,CASSSRTEENTGELFF,TGTGCCAGCAGCTCACGGACGGAAGAGAACACCGGGGAGCTGTTTTTT
NA,TRBJ2-1,TRBV28,NA,CASRTSGGLSSYNEQFF,TGTGCCAGCCGGACATCCGGGGGCCTGAGCTCCTACAATGAGCAGTTCTTC
TRBD2,TRBJ2-3,TRBV7-2,NA,CASSPFSSGSGFEDTQYF,TGTGCCAGCAGCCCGTTCTCTAGCGGGAGCGGGTTCGAAGATACGCAGTATTTT
NA,TRBJ1-1,TRBV18,few,CASSILGDSEAFF,TGTGCCAGCTCAATCCTGGGGGATTCCGAAGCTTTCTTT
NA,TRBJ2-1,TRBV15,once,CATSRGGRGNEQFF,TGTGCCACCAGCAGAGGGGGGCGGGGCAATGAGCAGTTCTTC
TRBD1,TRBJ1-3,TRBV19,NA,CASSSGTAWEGNTIYF,TGTGCCAGTAGTAGCGGGACAGCATGGGAAGGAAACACCATATATTTT
NA,TRBJ1-5,TRBV6-6,NA,CASSSDLVFEPQHF,TGTGCCAGCAGCTCCGACCTGGTGTTTGAGCCCCAGCATTTT
NA,TRBJ2-7,TRBV29-1,once,CSVGARVYEQYF,TGCAGCGTTGGAGCCAGGGTCTACGAGCAGTACTTC
TRBD1,TRBJ1-2,TRBV28,NA,CASSLGQGLYGYTF,TGTGCCAGCAGTTTAGGACAGGGACTATATGGCTACACCTTC
NA,TRBJ2-7,TRBV6-5,NA,CASSSQSTRPYEQYF,TGTGCCAGCAGTTCACAGTCGACCCGACCCTACGAGCAGTACTTC
TRBD2,TRBJ2-7,TRBV7-9,NA,CASSLAEAGAPYEQYF,TGTGCCAGCAGCTTAGCTGAAGCGGGAGCTCCCTACGAGCAGTACTTC
NA,TRBJ2-1,TRBV28,NA,CASRDNRNFVDEQFF,TGTGCCAGCAGGGACAACAGAAATTTCGTCGATGAGCAGTTCTTC
TRBD2,TRBJ2-5,TRBV2,NA,CASSEASLAGGVGETQYF,TGTGCCAGCAGTGAAGCCTCGCTAGCGGGAGGGGTTGGGGAGACCCAGTACTTC
TRBD1,TRBJ1-2,TRBV7-2,NA,CASSFDRVGYGYTF,TGTGCCAGCAGCTTCGACAGGGTGGGCTATGGCTACACCTTC
NA,TRBJ1-2,TRBV15,NA,CATFKGSYTF,TGTGCCACTTTTAAGGGGAGCTACACCTTC
NA,TRBJ1-5,TRBV25-1,few,CASSEGRFSNQPQHF,TGTGCCAGCAGTGAGGGACGGTTTAGCAATCAGCCCCAGCATTTT
NA,TRBJ2-3,TRBV6-5,once,CASSYVRAADTQYF,TGTGCCAGCAGTTACGTCAGGGCGGCAGATACGCAGTATTTT
NA,TRBJ2-7,TRBV5-5,NA,CASSFSTASQIYEQYF,TGTGCCAGCAGCTTCTCCACGGCTAGCCAGATCTACGAGCAGTACTTC
NA,TRBJ2-5,TRBV29-1,NA,CSVGQPTFRETQYF,TGCAGCGTTGGACAACCTACATTCAGAGAGACCCAGTACTTC
TRBD1,TRBJ2-1,TRBV11-3,NA,CASSLVGTGGYNEQFF,TGTGCCAGCAGCTTAGTAGGGACAGGGGGTTACAATGAGCAGTTCTTC
TRBD1,TRBJ2-7,TRBV9,NA,CASSVAPDRAYEQYF,TGTGCCAGCAGCGTAGCCCCGGACAGGGCCTACGAGCAGTACTTC
NA,TRBJ1-6,TRBV5-6,NA,CASSSPKTGSPLHF,TGTGCCAGCAGCTCCCCTAAGACGGGATCACCCCTCCACTTT
TRBD1,TRBJ2-7,TRBV28,NA,CASSGTAYEQYF,TGTGCCAGCAGCGGGACAGCCTACGAGCAGTACTTC